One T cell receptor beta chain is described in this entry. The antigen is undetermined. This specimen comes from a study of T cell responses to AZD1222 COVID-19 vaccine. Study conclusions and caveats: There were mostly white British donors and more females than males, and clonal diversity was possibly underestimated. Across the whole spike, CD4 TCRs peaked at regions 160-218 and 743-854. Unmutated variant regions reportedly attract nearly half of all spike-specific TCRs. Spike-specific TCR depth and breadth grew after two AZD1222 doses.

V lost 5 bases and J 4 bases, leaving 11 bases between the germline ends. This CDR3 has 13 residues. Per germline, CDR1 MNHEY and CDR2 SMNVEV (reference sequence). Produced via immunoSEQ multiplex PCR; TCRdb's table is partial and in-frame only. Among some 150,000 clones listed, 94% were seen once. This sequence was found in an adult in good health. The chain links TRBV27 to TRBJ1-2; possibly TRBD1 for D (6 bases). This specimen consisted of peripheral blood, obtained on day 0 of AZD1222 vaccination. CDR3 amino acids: CASSRGGGYGYTF. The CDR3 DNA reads TGTGCCAGCAGTAGGGGGGGAGGCTATGGCTACACCTTC.